A selection of T cell receptor beta chains follows, all from one sample in a study of T cell responses to AZD1222 COVID-19 vaccine. Clones were read by immunoSEQ multiplex PCR, and TCRdb kept only the in-frame ones, dropping some. Seen here are about 170,000 clones, about nine tenths observed once, and the top ten hold around 2.9%. Sequencing used peripheral blood, obtained on day 0 of AZD1222 vaccination. Receptors were obtained from an adult in good health. Each CDR3 is given with its conserved first and last residue. The D gene is left open where the match is weak. Clone sizes are given selectively: once, few, many, or a class where the clone is expanded.

v_gene,j_gene,abundance,d_gene,CDR3aa,CDR3nt
TRBV6-2/TRBV6-3,TRBJ1-2,-,-,CASSPDRVYGYTF,TGTGCCAGCAGCCCCGACAGAGTCTATGGCTACACCTTC
TRBV7-9,TRBJ2-7,-,-,CASSLSGSSYEQYF,TGTGCCAGCAGCTTAAGCGGTAGCTCCTACGAGCAGTACTTC
TRBV6-2/TRBV6-3,TRBJ2-7,-,-,CASSYVSREQYF,TGTGCCAGCAGTTACGTATCCAGGGAGCAGTACTTC
TRBV12-5,TRBJ1-1,-,-,CASGLLGGQRGNTEAFF,TGTGCTAGTGGTTTGCTCGGGGGGCAACGGGGGAACACTGAAGCTTTCTTT
TRBV28,TRBJ1-6,-,-,CASSLRGTQNSPLHF,TGTGCCAGCAGTTTAAGAGGGACACAGAATTCACCCCTCCACTTT
TRBV12-3/TRBV12-4,TRBJ1-1,-,-,CASSLAGGSGAFF,TGTGCCAGCAGTTTGGCGGGCGGGTCGGGAGCTTTCTTT
TRBV7-2,TRBJ1-1,-,-,CASRTPGGRPMNTEAFF,TGTGCCAGCAGGACGCCCGGGGGCAGACCCATGAACACTGAAGCTTTCTTT
TRBV6-5,TRBJ1-2,few,-,CASSYSARPSPYGYTF,TGTGCCAGCAGTTACTCGGCCAGGCCGTCCCCCTATGGCTACACCTTC
TRBV4-3,TRBJ1-4,-,-,CASSQRGVNEKLFF,TGCGCCAGCAGCCAACGGGGGGTTAATGAAAAACTGTTTTTT
TRBV6-2/TRBV6-3,TRBJ1-1,-,TRBD1,CASSTDRANTEAFF,TGTGCCAGCAGCACAGACAGGGCGAACACTGAAGCTTTCTTT
TRBV7-3,TRBJ2-1,-,-,CASRSQGSSYNEQFF,TGTGCCAGCAGGAGCCAAGGAAGCTCCTACAATGAGCAGTTCTTC
TRBV18,TRBJ1-3,once,-,CASSPYEGGLGNTIYF,TGTGCCAGCTCCCCCTACGAAGGGGGGCTAGGAAACACCATATATTTT
TRBV4-2,TRBJ1-6,-,TRBD1,CASSQENRGNSPLHF,TGTGCCAGCAGCCAAGAAAACAGGGGGAATTCACCCCTCCACTTT
TRBV7-2,TRBJ1-6,-,-,CASSARGYNSPLHF,TGTGCCAGCAGCGCGAGGGGCTATAATTCACCCCTCCACTTT
TRBV5-6,TRBJ1-1,-,-,CASSPGRVAMNTEAFF,TGTGCCAGCAGCCCGGGGAGGGTCGCAATGAACACTGAAGCTTTCTTT
TRBV7-6,TRBJ1-4,-,-,CASSLNQEGNEKLFF,TGTGCCAGCAGCTTAAATCAAGAAGGCAATGAAAAACTGTTTTTT
TRBV7-8,TRBJ2-7,-,TRBD2,CASSPSGGGTYEQYF,TGTGCCAGCAGCCCGAGCGGGGGGGGGACCTACGAGCAGTACTTC
TRBV19,TRBJ1-2,-,-,CASRMRGQGGYGYTF,TGTGCCAGTAGGATGAGAGGGCAGGGCGGCTATGGCTACACCTTC
TRBV14,TRBJ1-6,-,-,CASSQRVAGLSSYNSPLHF,TGTGCCAGCAGCCAAAGGGTAGCAGGCCTTAGCTCCTATAATTCACCCCTCCACTTT
TRBV7-2,TRBJ1-1,once,-,CASSLSPRTEAFF,TGTGCCAGCAGCTTAAGCCCCCGCACTGAAGCTTTCTTT
TRBV19,TRBJ2-1,-,-,CASTRGARNEQFF,TGTGCCAGTACCCGAGGGGCGCGCAATGAGCAGTTCTTC
TRBV5-6,TRBJ2-2,-,TRBD2,CASSLGFGGTGELFF,TGTGCCAGCAGCTTGGGATTCGGGGGGACCGGGGAGCTGTTTTTT
TRBV23-1,TRBJ2-7,once,-,CASSHRQGRKGQYF,TGCGCCAGCAGCCATCGGCAGGGAAGGAAGGGGCAGTACTTC
TRBV19,TRBJ2-4,-,-,CASSIGLTGLAKNIQYF,TGTGCCAGTAGTATAGGCCTCACAGGGCTAGCCAAAAACATTCAGTACTTC
TRBV5-6,TRBJ1-5,-,TRBD1,CASSETGGNQPQHF,TGTGCCAGCAGCGAGACAGGGGGCAATCAGCCCCAGCATTTT
TRBV19,TRBJ2-5,-,-,CASSSTEEETQYF,TGTGCCAGTAGTTCGACAGAGGAAGAGACCCAGTACTTC
TRBV7-2,TRBJ2-7,-,-,CASSLDGRTYEQYF,TGTGCCAGCAGCTTAGATGGGAGAACCTACGAGCAGTACTTC
TRBV3-1/TRBV3-2,TRBJ1-1,-,TRBD1,CASTLYRGTEAFF,TGTGCCAGCACCCTGTACAGGGGCACTGAAGCTTTCTTT
TRBV5-1,TRBJ2-2,-,-,CASSLIGSYGELFF,TGCGCCAGCAGCTTGATTGGCAGTTACGGGGAGCTGTTTTTT
TRBV6-5,TRBJ2-5,-,TRBD1,CASSLDRGRETQYF,TGTGCCAGCAGTCTGGACAGGGGCAGAGAGACCCAGTACTTC
TRBV2,TRBJ2-1,-,TRBD2,CASSGTSGNNEQFF,TGTGCCAGCAGTGGGACTAGCGGCAACAATGAGCAGTTCTTC
TRBV14,TRBJ2-3,-,-,CASSQEITDTQYF,TGTGCCAGCAGCCAAGAGATTACAGATACGCAGTATTTT
TRBV11-2,TRBJ2-5,-,TRBD2,CASSLIASGAPKTQYF,TGTGCCAGCAGCTTAATAGCTAGCGGGGCCCCCAAGACCCAGTACTTC
TRBV19,TRBJ1-4,-,-,CASSISGTRNEKLFF,TGTGCCAGTAGTATATCGGGCACTCGTAATGAAAAACTGTTTTTT
TRBV3-1/TRBV3-2,TRBJ1-4,-,-,CASSQRYSGKLFF,TGTGCCAGCAGCCAAAGATACTCAGGGAAACTGTTTTTT
TRBV7-2,TRBJ2-3,once,-,CASSFGGPGPRDTQYF,TGTGCCAGCAGCTTCGGGGGCCCCGGGCCGCGGGATACGCAGTATTTT
TRBV4-3,TRBJ2-7,-,TRBD2,CASSQGGGASYEQYF,TGCGCCAGCAGCCAAGGCGGGGGGGCCTCCTACGAGCAGTACTTC
TRBV19,TRBJ2-7,-,-,CASTIKVGHSYEQYF,TGTGCCAGTACCATCAAAGTCGGGCACTCCTACGAGCAGTACTTC
TRBV9,TRBJ2-5,-,TRBD2,CASSLRASGGAETQYF,TGTGCCAGCAGCCTCCGAGCTAGCGGGGGGGCCGAGACCCAGTACTTC
TRBV24-1,TRBJ1-2,-,-,CATSDGTAKGYTF,TGTGCCACCAGTGATGGGACGGCAAAAGGCTACACCTTC
TRBV12-3/TRBV12-4,TRBJ2-7,-,-,CASSSARYEQYF,TGTGCCAGCAGTTCCGCCCGCTACGAGCAGTACTTC
TRBV7-3,TRBJ1-3,-,-,CASSLNPGSSGNTIYF,TGTGCCAGCAGCTTAAATCCCGGCTCCTCTGGAAACACCATATATTTT
TRBV9,TRBJ2-7,once,-,CASSVDPGPYEQYF,TGTGCCAGCAGCGTAGATCCAGGGCCCTACGAGCAGTACTTC
TRBV30,TRBJ2-7,-,-,CACNNGQLYEQYF,TGTGCCTGCAACAACGGGCAACTCTACGAGCAGTACTTC
TRBV3-1/TRBV3-2,TRBJ2-3,-,TRBD2,CAISHGTSGGVGTDTQYF,TGTGCCATCTCCCACGGGACTAGCGGGGGGGTCGGAACAGATACGCAGTATTTT
TRBV9,TRBJ2-7,-,TRBD1,CASSVGTGYREQYF,TGTGCCAGCAGCGTGGGGACAGGGTACCGCGAGCAGTACTTC
TRBV18,TRBJ1-2,once,TRBD1,CASSPPLSRDRRLTDNYGYTF,TGTGCCAGCTCACCACCGCTGTCCCGGGACAGGCGGCTCACAGACAACTATGGCTACACCTTC
TRBV27,TRBJ2-7,-,-,CASSPQGGGEQYF,TGTGCCAGCAGTCCCCAGGGTGGAGGCGAGCAGTACTTC
TRBV18,TRBJ1-6,-,-,CASSPRSYGSPLHF,TGTGCCAGCTCACCCCGGTCCTACGGTTCACCCCTCCACTTT
TRBV4-1,TRBJ2-7,-,-,CASSQVNRDGEQYF,TGCGCCAGCAGCCAGGTTAACAGGGATGGCGAGCAGTACTTC
TRBV6-2/TRBV6-3,TRBJ2-7,-,-,CASRPSTGSYEQYF,TGTGCCAGCAGACCTAGTACGGGTAGCTACGAGCAGTACTTC
TRBV27,TRBJ1-2,-,-,CASGRSRYGYTF,TGTGCCAGCGGGAGATCCCGCTATGGCTACACCTTC
TRBV3-1/TRBV3-2,TRBJ2-7,-,-,CASSQGPAGRSYEQYF,TGTGCCAGCAGCCAGGGGCCGGCAGGGCGATCCTACGAGCAGTACTTC
TRBV30,TRBJ2-5,-,TRBD2,CAWNLAVQETQYF,TGTGCCTGGAATCTAGCGGTCCAAGAGACCCAGTACTTC
TRBV6-5,TRBJ2-7,-,TRBD1,CASAQGAEQYF,TGTGCCAGCGCCCAGGGGGCCGAGCAGTACTTC
TRBV18,TRBJ1-2,once,TRBD1,CASSQDRNYGYTF,TGTGCCAGCTCCCAGGACAGGAACTATGGCTACACCTTC
TRBV4-1,TRBJ2-7,-,TRBD1,CASSLDRGNEQYF,TGCGCCAGCAGCCTCGACAGGGGGAACGAGCAGTACTTC